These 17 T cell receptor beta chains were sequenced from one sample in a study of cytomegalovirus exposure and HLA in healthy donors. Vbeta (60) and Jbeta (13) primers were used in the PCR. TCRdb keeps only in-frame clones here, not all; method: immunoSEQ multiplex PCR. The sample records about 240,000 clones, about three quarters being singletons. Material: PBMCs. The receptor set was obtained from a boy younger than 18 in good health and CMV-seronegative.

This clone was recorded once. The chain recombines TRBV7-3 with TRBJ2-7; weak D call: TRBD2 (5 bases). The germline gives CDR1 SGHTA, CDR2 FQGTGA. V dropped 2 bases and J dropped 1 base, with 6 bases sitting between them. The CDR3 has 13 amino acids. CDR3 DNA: TGTGCCAGCAGCTTAGGGGAGTCCTACGAGCAGTACTTC. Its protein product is CASSLGESYEQYF.

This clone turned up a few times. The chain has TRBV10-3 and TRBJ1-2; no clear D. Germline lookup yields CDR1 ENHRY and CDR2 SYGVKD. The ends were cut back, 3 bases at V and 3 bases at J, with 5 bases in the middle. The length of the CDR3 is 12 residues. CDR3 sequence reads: CAISERDYGYTF. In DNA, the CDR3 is TGTGCCATCAGTGAACGGGACTATGGCTACACCTTC.

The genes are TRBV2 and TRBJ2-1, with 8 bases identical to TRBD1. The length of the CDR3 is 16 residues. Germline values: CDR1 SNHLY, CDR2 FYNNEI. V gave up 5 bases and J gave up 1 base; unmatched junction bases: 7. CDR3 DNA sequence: TGTGCCAGCAGTCATAGGAGGGACAGGTCCTACAATGAGCAGTTCTTC. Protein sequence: CASSHRRDRSYNEQFF.

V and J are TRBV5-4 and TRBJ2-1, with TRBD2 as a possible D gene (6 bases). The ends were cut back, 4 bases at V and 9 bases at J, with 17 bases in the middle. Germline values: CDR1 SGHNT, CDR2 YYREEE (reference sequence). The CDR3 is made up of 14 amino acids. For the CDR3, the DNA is TGTGCCAGCAGCCCTGGGGGGAGAGGGGTTGAGCAGTTCTTC. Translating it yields CASSPGGRGVEQFF.

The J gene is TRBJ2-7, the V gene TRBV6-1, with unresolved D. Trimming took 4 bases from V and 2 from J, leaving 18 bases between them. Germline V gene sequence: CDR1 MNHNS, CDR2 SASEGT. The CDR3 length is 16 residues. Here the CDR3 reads CASSVTFGTAAYEQYF. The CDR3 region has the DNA TGTGCCAGCAGTGTAACGTTTGGCACCGCGGCCTACGAGCAGTACTTC.

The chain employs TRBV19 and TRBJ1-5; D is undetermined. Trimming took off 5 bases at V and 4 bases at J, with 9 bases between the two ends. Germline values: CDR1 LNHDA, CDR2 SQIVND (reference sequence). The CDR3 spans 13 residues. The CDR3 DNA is TGTGCCAGTAGTGTCAGGTGGAATCAGCCCCAGCATTTT. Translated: CASSVRWNQPQHF.

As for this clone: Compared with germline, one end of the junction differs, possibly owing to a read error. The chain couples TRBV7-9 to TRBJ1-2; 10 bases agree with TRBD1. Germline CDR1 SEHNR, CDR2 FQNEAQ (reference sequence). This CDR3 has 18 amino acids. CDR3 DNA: TGTGCCAGCAGAATAACCATGATGGGACAGGGGACTATCTATGGCTACGCCTTC. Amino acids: CASRITMMGQGTIYGYAF.

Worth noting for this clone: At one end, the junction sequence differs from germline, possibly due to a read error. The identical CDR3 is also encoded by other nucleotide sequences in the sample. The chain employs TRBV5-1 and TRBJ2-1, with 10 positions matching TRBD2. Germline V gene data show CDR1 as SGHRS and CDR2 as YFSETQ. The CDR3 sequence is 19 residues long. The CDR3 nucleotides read TGCGCCAGCAGCTTTAGGCCTAGCGGGGGAGGTTTTTATCGCAATGAGCAATTCTTC. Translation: CASSFRPSGGGFYRNEQFF.

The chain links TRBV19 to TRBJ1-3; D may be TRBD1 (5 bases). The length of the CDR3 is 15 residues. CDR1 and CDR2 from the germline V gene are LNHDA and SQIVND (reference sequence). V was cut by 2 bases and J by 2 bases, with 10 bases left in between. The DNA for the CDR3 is TGTGCCAGTAGTATATTCGCGGGGGCTGGAAACACCATATATTTT. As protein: CASSIFAGAGNTIYF.

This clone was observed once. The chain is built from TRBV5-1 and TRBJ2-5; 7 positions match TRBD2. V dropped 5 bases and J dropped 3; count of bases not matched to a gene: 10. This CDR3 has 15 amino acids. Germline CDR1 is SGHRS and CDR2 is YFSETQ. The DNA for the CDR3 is TGCGCCAGCAGTCCCCCCTTTGCGGGAGAAGAGACCCAGTACTTC. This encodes CASSPPFAGEETQYF.

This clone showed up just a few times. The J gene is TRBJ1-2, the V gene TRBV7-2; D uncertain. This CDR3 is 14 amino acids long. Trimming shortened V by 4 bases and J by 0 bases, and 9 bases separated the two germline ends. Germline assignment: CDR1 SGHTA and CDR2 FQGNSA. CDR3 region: CASSSITANYGYTF. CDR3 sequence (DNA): TGTGCCAGCAGCTCAATTACAGCTAACTATGGCTACACCTTC.

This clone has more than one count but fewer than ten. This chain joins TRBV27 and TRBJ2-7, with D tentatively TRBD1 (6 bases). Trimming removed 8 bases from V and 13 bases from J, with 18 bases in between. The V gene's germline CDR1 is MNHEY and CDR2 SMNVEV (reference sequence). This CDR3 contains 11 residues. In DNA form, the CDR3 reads TGTGCCAGCGGAGAGGCGAGGGACATCTACTTC. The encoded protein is CASGEARDIYF.

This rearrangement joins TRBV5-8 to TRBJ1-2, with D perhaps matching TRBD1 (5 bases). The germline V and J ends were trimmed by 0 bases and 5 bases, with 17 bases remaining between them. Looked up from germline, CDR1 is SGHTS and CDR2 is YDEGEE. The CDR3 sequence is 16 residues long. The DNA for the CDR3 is TGTGCCAGCAGCTTGGTTTCCGCCGGGACTGCGTATGGCTACACCTTC. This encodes CASSLVSAGTAYGYTF.

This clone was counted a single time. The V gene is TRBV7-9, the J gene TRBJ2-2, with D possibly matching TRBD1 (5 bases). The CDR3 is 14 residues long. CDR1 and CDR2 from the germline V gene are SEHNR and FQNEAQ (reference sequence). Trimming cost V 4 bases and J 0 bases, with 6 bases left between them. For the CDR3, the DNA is TGTGCCAGCAGCTCAGGGCCGAACACCGGGGAGCTGTTTTTT. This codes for CASSSGPNTGELFF.

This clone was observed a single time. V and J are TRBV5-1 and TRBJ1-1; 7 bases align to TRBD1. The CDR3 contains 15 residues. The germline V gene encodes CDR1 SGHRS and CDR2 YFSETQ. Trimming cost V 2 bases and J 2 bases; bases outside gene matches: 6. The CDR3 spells CASSFSPGGNTEAFF. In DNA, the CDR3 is TGCGCCAGCAGCTTTTCCCCAGGGGGAAACACTGAAGCTTTCTTT.

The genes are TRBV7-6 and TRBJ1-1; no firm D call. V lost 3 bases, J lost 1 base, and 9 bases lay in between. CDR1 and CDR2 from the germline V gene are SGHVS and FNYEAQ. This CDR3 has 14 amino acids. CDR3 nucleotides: TGTGCCAGCAGCTTTGTCCTCTCGAACACTGAAGCTTTCTTT. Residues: CASSFVLSNTEAFF.

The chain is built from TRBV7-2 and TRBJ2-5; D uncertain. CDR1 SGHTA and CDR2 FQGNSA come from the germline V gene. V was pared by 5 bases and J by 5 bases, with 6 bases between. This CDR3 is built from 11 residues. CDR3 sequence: CASSVVETQYF. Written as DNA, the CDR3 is TGTGCCAGCAGCGTCGTGGAGACCCAGTACTTC.